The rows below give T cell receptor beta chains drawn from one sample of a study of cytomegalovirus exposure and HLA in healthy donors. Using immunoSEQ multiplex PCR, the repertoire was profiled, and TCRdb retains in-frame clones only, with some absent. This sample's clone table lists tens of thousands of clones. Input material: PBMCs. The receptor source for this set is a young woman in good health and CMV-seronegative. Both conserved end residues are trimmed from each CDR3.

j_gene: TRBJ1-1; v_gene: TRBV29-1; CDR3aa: SVHFTGDTEAF
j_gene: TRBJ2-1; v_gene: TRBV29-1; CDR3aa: SVSLGQTSYNEQF
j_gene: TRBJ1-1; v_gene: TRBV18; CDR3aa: ASSPPLLGQGNTEAF
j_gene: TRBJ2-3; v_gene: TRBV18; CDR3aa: ASSPLSDRSSRDTQY
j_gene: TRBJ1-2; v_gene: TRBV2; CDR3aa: ASSGGTGAVYGYT
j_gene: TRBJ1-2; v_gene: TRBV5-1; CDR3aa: ASSFGVGTNYGYT
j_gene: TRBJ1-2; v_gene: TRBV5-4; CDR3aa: ASSSLDGDYT
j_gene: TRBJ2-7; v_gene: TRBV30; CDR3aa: AWTRPGQSYEQY
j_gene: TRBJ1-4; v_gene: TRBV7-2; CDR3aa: ASSLGQVSNEKLF
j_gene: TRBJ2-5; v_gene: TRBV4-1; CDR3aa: ASSQDFGTQETQY
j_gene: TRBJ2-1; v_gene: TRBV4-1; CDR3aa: ASSQDIRGNEQF
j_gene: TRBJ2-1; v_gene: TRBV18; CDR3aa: ASSPNRLAGGPGEQF
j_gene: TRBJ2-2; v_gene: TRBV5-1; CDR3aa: ASSQRQGFSANTGELF
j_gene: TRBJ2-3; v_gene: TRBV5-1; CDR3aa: ASSLAGGRGIDTQY
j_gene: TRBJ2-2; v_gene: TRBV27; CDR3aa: ASSWGTDNTGELF
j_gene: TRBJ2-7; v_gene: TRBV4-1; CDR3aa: ASSQEGGYSSYEQY
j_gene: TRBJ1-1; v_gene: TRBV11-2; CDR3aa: ASSLARGTEAF
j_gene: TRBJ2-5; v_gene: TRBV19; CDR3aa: ASSILAGAPRETQY
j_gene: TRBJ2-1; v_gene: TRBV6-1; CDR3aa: ASSVRGSYNEQF
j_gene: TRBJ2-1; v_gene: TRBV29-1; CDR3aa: SGRLAEYNEQF
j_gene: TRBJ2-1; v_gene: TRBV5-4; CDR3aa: ASSLAGGRLAYNEQF
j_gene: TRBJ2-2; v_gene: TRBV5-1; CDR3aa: ASSLQGGHGELF
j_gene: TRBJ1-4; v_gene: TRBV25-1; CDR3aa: ASSASGTGSEKLF
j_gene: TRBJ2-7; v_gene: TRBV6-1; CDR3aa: ASIRASGSSYEQY
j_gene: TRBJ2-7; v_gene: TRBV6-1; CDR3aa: ASSDGQGAYEQY
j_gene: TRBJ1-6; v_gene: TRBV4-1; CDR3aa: ASSGVGRSPLH
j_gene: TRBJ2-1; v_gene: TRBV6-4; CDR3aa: ASSEQGSDSDNEQF
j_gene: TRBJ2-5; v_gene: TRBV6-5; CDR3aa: ASSRPGTGAQY
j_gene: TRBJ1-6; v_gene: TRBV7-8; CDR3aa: ASSLVAGQNSPLH
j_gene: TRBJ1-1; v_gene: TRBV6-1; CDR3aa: ASSGDTGPGGTEAF
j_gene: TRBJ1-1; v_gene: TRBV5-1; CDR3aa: ASSQGAGHTNTEAF
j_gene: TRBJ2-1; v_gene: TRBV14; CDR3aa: ASSLRTSGRTHPDNEQF
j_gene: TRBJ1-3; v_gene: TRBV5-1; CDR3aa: ASSLGESGNTIY
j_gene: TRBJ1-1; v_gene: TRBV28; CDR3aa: ASSASGRVNTEAF
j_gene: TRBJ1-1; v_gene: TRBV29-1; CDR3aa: SVVTGEVNTEAF
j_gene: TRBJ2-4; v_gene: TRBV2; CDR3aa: ASSVEAGGNIQY
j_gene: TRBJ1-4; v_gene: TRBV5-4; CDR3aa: ASSLARSPEKLF
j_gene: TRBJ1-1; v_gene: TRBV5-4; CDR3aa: ASSSQGALTTEAF
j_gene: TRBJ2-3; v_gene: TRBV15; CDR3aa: ATSTTSGGLASDTQY
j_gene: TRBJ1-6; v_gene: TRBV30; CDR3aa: AWTKGAGTPNAPLH
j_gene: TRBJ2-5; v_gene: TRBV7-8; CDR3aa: ASSLAGLAGAHETQY
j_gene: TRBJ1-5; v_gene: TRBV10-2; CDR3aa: ASSESRRQGNNQPQH
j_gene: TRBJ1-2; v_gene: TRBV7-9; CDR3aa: ASSPLLYGYT